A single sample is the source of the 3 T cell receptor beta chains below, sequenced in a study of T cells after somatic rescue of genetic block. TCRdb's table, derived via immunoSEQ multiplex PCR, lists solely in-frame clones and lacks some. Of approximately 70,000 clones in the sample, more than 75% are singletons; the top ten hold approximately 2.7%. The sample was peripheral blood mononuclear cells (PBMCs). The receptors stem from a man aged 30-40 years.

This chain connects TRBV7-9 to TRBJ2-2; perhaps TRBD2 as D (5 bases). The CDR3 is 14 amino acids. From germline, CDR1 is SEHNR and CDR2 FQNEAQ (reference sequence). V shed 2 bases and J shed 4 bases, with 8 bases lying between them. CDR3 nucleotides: TGTGCCAGCAGCTTAAGAGGGATCACCGGGGAGCTGTTTTTT. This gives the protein CASSLRGITGELFF.

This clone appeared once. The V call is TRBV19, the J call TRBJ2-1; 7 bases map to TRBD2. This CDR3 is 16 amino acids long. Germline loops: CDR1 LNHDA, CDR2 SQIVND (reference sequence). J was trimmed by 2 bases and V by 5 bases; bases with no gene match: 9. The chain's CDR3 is CASSPLNGRPYNEQFF. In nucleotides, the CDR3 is TGTGCCAGTAGTCCCCTCAACGGGAGGCCCTACAATGAGCAGTTCTTC.

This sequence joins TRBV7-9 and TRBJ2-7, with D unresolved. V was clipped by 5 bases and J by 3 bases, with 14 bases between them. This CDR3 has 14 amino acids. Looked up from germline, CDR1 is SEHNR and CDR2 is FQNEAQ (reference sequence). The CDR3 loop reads CASSPLARVYEQYF. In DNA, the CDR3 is TGTGCCAGCAGCCCACTGGCTAGGGTCTACGAGCAGTACTTC.